One and the same sample provided the 3 T cell receptor beta chains below, sequenced in a study of T cells in pancreatic ductal adenocarcinoma. The assay was immunoSEQ multiplex PCR, and TCRdb's table has in-frame clones only and misses some. The table has over 85,000 clones, 90% to 95% seen once. No neoadjuvant therapy was given to the selected pancreatic ductal adenocarcinoma patients before their surgery. The sequenced sample consisted of PBMCs. All receptors derive from a human donor with pancreatic ductal adenocarcinoma.

The chain has TRBV2 and TRBJ2-5; tentatively, D is TRBD2 (5 bases). Trimming left V 3 bases short and J 1 base short, with 9 bases between. Per the germline V gene, CDR1 is SNHLY and CDR2 is FYNNEI. CDR3 size: 14 residues. CDR3 in DNA: TGTGCCAGCAGTGATATCGGGATCCAAGAGACCCAGTACTTC. Translated: CASSDIGIQETQYF.

The gene calls are TRBV30 and TRBJ1-2; D might be TRBD1 (6 bases). The length of the CDR3 is 15 residues. Trimming took off 6 bases at V and 2 bases at J, with 19 bases between the two ends. CDR1 is GTSNPN, CDR2 SVGIG, per germline (reference sequence). The CDR3 is CACRAMGARNYGYTF. In nucleotides, the CDR3 is TGTGCCTGCAGGGCGATGGGGGCGAGAAACTATGGCTACACCTTC.

CDR3 amino acids: CASSPRTGGGTDTQYF. The CDR3, as DNA: TGCGCCAGCAGCCCCCGCACAGGGGGCGGGACAGATACGCAGTATTTT. This chain joins TRBV5-1 and TRBJ2-3; 9 nucleotides match TRBD1. This CDR3 spans 16 amino acids. Losses at the gene ends were 4 bases for V and 3 bases for J; bases not matched to a gene: 9. CDR1 and CDR2 (germline): SGHRS, YFSETQ.